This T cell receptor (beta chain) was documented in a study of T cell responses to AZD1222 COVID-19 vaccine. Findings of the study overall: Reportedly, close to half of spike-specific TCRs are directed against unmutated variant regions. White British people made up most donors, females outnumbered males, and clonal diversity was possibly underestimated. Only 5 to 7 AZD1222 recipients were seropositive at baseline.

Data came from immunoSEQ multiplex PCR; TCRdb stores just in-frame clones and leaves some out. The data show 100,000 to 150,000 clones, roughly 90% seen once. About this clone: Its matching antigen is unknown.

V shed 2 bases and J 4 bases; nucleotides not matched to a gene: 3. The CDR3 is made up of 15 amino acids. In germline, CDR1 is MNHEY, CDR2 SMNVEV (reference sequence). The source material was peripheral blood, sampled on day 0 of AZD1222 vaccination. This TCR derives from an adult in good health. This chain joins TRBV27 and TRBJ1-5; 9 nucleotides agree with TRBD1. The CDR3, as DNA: TGTGCCAGCAGTTTAATCGGGACAGGGAATCAGCCCCAGCATTTT. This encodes CASSLIGTGNQPQHF.